Below, 24 T cell receptor beta chains from the same sample are listed, as sequenced in a study of response to subunit inactivated influenza vaccine. TCRdb analysed the RT-PCR reads with MiXCR anew, one entry per CDR3 protein. The sample yields 650,000 to 800,000 distinct CDR3 sequences, roughly 14% seen once. Specimen: PBMCs from blood, collected around 14 days before vaccination. Receptors originate from a man in his fifties who received an inactivated influenza vaccine.

Ten or more counts support this clonotype. This chain joins TRBV9 and TRBJ2-2; 10 bases are a match to TRBD2. J gave up 4 bases and V 3 bases, and 15 bases lay outside the gene matches. Looked up from germline, CDR1 is SGDLS and CDR2 is YYNGEE. This CDR3 has 19 residues. This CDR3 reads CASSAQREGEIRGTGELFF. DNA for the CDR3: TGTGCCAGCAGCGCACAGCGGGAGGGCGAAATTCGGGGCACCGGGGAGCTGTTTTTT.

J is TRBJ2-1 and V is TRBV7-9; D not resolved. CDR3 size: 11 residues. The V end lost 5 bases, the J end lost 11 bases, and 10 bases lay between the germline ends. In germline, CDR1 is SEHNR, CDR2 FQNEAQ (reference sequence). The CDR3 DNA follows: TGTGCCAGCAGCCCCGATGTAAAGCAGTTCTTC. Amino acids: CASSPDVKQFF.

The V gene is TRBV6-2 or TRBV6-3, the J gene TRBJ1-1; a weak D match, TRBD1 (6 bases). Trimming shortened V by 7 bases and J by 1 base, and 13 bases separated the two germline ends. There are 14 residues in the CDR3. CDR1 and CDR2 from the germline V gene are MNHEY and SVGEGT. CDR3 region: CASTSPGANTEAFF. In nucleotides, the CDR3 is TGTGCCAGCACCTCCCCGGGGGCGAACACTGAAGCTTTCTTT.

The gene calls are TRBV18 and TRBJ2-5, with D unclear. Germline V CDR1 and CDR2: KGHSH, LQKENI. CDR3 length: 13 residues. Deletions cut 2 bases from V and 3 bases from J, with 7 bases between. In DNA, the CDR3 is TGTGCCAGCTCACCATACGCTGAAGAGACCCAGTACTTC. This translates into CASSPYAEETQYF.

The chain combines TRBV11-2 with TRBJ2-1, with 11 bases aligning to TRBD2. The V segment lost 5 bases and the J segment 7 bases; nucleotides outside the gene matches: 16. CDR1 is SGHAT, CDR2 FQNNGV, per germline. The CDR3 has 18 residues. DNA for the CDR3: TGTGCCAGCAGCCGACTGGTCGCTAGCGGGAGGCCGCGGAATGAGCAGTTCTTC. It translates to CASSRLVASGRPRNEQFF.

V usage is TRBV6-4 and J usage is TRBJ2-1, with D possibly being TRBD1 or TRBD2 (6 bases each). This CDR3 comprises 16 residues. Germline V gives CDR1 MRHNA, CDR2 SNTAGT. V was trimmed by 3 bases and J by 6 bases, leaving 18 bases between them. CDR3 protein: CASSDSWGAEGNEQFF. CDR3 DNA: TGTGCCAGCAGTGATAGTTGGGGGGCTGAAGGCAATGAGCAGTTCTTC.

Within the sample, this clonotype is medium-sized (0.01 to 0.1%). This chain connects TRBV12-3 or TRBV12-4 to TRBJ2-1; 13 nucleotides align to TRBD2. The CDR3 runs to 15 residues. The ends lost 6 bases at V and 10 bases at J; junction bases unmatched: 9. CDR3 bases: TGTGCCAGCAGCCCCGGGACTAGCGGGGTGGGGGAGCAGTTCTTC. Its protein product is CASSPGTSGVGEQFF.

The CDR3 nucleotides are TGTGCCAGCAGGCTCCGGGACCAGCCCCAGCATTTT. Protein product: CASRLRDQPQHF. The gene calls are TRBV12-3 or TRBV12-4 and TRBJ1-5; TRBD1 is a possible D gene (5 bases). V lost 6 bases and J lost 7, with 10 bases in between. The length of the CDR3 is 12 residues.

This clonotype was found a few times. V is TRBV2 and J is TRBJ2-3; 7 bases agree with TRBD1. J was trimmed by 2 bases and V by 9 bases; bases with no gene match: 5. Germline V CDR1 and CDR2: SNHLY, FYNNEI. This CDR3 has 13 residues. CDR3 coding DNA: TGTGCCAGTTCCGGACAGGACACAGATACGCAGTATTTT. It encodes CASSGQDTDTQYF.

This clonotype appeared many times. The chain links TRBV2 to TRBJ2-1, with D possibly TRBD2 on 6 matching bases. CDR1 SNHLY and CDR2 FYNNEI come from the germline V gene. Trimming removed 0 bases from V and 4 bases from J, with 19 bases in between. CDR3 length equals 18 residues. CDR3 DNA sequence: TGTGCCAGCAGTGAAGCGGCACTAAAAACCGGGACTTACAATGAGCAGTTCTTC. Translating gives CASSEAALKTGTYNEQFF.

The chain couples TRBV2 to TRBJ2-3, with unresolved D. The germline gives CDR1 SNHLY, CDR2 FYNNEI. The CDR3 covers 13 residues. Trimming removed 5 bases from V and 5 bases from J, with 11 bases in between. The CDR3 bases are TGTGCCAGCAGTCCAGTCCCCGGAGATACGCAGTATTTT. Protein: CASSPVPGDTQYF. The entire variable domain, with the rest obtained from reference TRBV2 and TRBJ2-3, is as follows: EPEVTQTPSHQVTQMGQEVILRCVPISNHLYFYWYRQILGQKVEFLVSFYNNEISEKSEIFDDQFSVERPDGSNFTLKIRSTKLEDSAMYFCASSPVPGDTQYFGPGTRLTVL.

The chain combines TRBV20-1 with TRBJ2-2; D is unresolved. Germline V CDR1 and CDR2: DFQATT, SNEGSKA (reference sequence). The CDR3 loop spans 13 amino acids. Trimming left V 3 bases short and J 1 base short, with 6 bases between. The DNA of the CDR3 is TGCAGTGCTAGGAACAGGAACACCGGGGAGCTGTTTTTT. It codes for CSARNRNTGELFF.

V and J are TRBV11-2 and TRBJ1-5; D is perhaps TRBD1 (5 bases). This CDR3 contains 14 residues. Germline V gene lookup returns CDR1 SGHAT and CDR2 FQNNGV. Trimming removed 4 bases from V and 3 bases from J, with 10 bases in between. In DNA form, the CDR3 reads TGTGCCAGCAGCTCAGGGATTAACAATCAGCCCCAGCATTTT. Residues: CASSSGINNQPQHF. Together with reference TRBV11-2 and TRBJ1-5, the CDR3 gives the full variable domain: EAGVAQSPRYKIIEKRQSVAFWCNPISGHATLYWYQQILGQGPKLLIQFQNNGVVDDSQLPKDRFSAERLKGVDSTLKIQPAKLEDSAVYLCASSSGINNQPQHFGDGTRLSIL.

This clonotype occurred a few times. The J gene is TRBJ1-6, the V gene TRBV2; 8 bases match TRBD1. Germline trimming cut 4 bases from V and 9 bases from J; bases unmatched to any gene: 5. The germline V gene has CDR1 SNHLY and CDR2 FYNNEI. CDR3 length: 14 residues. Here the CDR3 DNA reads TGTGCCAGCAGTGGGCAGGGGACAGGTTCACCCCTCCACTTT. It encodes CASSGQGTGSPLHF.

V gene TRBV14 combines with J gene TRBJ1-1; tentatively, D is TRBD1 (5 bases). Between the trimmed V and J ends, which lost 5 bases and 4 bases, there was a span of 20 bases. CDR1 SGHDN and CDR2 FVKESK come from the germline V gene. CDR3 length equals 16 residues. CDR3 residues: CASSDRHWGGATEAFF. As DNA, the CDR3 is TGTGCCAGCAGCGACCGCCATTGGGGGGGAGCCACTGAAGCTTTCTTT.

There are a few counts of this clonotype. The J gene is TRBJ2-2, the V gene TRBV2, with TRBD1 matching over 7 bases. This CDR3 spans 16 amino acids. J gave up 0 bases and V 7 bases, and 8 bases lay outside the gene matches. CDR1 and CDR2 from the germline V gene are SNHLY and FYNNEI. The CDR3 reads CASTTRDSSNTGELFF. CDR3 bases: TGTGCCAGCACCACGAGGGACAGTTCGAACACCGGGGAGCTGTTTTTT. The full variable domain, rest sourced from reference TRBV2 and TRBJ2-2, is EPEVTQTPSHQVTQMGQEVILRCVPISNHLYFYWYRQILGQKVEFLVSFYNNEISEKSEIFDDQFSVERPDGSNFTLKIRSTKLEDSAMYFCASTTRDSSNTGELFFGEGSRLTVL.

This clonotype occurred many times. This sequence joins TRBV12-3 or TRBV12-4 and TRBJ1-3; tentatively, D is TRBD1 (6 bases). Deletions cut 11 bases from V and 0 bases from J, with 11 bases between. This CDR3 region has 13 residues. In nucleotides, the CDR3 is TGTGCCCTGGCCAGGGGCTCTGGAAACACCATATATTTT. This gives the protein CALARGSGNTIYF.

For this clonotype: Germline is not matched at one junction end, which may reflect a read error. V gene TRBV5-1 combines with J gene TRBJ2-7, with D possibly being TRBD1 or TRBD2 (5 bases each). CDR3 length equals 14 residues. CDR1 SGHRS and CDR2 YFSETQ come from the germline V gene. The CDR3 sequence is CASRLDTGTDEQYF. The CDR3 coding sequence is TGCGCCAGCAGGTTGGACACGGGGACCGACGAGCAGTACTTC.

The V call is TRBV4-3, the J call TRBJ2-1; TRBD2 matches 11 bases. Trimming removed 2 bases from V and 2 bases from J; junction bases left unmatched: 14. The length of the CDR3 is 20 residues. Germline values: CDR1 LGHNA, CDR2 YSLEER. CDR3 sequence: CASSQSIAGGPRRAYNEQFF. The CDR3 DNA reads as TGCGCCAGCAGCCAATCTATAGCGGGAGGGCCCCGTAGGGCCTACAATGAGCAGTTCTTC.

The chain joins TRBV12-3 or TRBV12-4 to TRBJ2-1; tentatively, D is TRBD2 (6 bases). The CDR3 extends over 14 amino acids. The ends were cut back, 1 base at V and 6 bases at J, with 10 bases in the middle. The CDR3, as DNA: TGTGCCAGCAGTTTAGACGGGGGAGGCAATGAGCAGTTCTTC. This translates into CASSLDGGGNEQFF.

This clonotype was recorded a few times. The CDR3 sequence is CASSRVGLVNEQFF. The CDR3 DNA reads as TGTGCCAGCAGCCGCGTGGGACTAGTGAATGAGCAGTTCTTC. V usage is TRBV3-1 and J usage is TRBJ2-1; 8 bases match TRBD2. CDR3 length: 14 amino acids. CDR1 LGHDT and CDR2 YNNKEL come from the germline V gene (reference sequence). Germline trimming cut 4 bases from V and 7 bases from J; bases unmatched to any gene: 6.

This clonotype was observed many times. The chain is built from TRBV9 and TRBJ1-1, with D perhaps matching TRBD1 (5 bases). The germline V gene encodes CDR1 SGDLS and CDR2 YYNGEE. The V end lost 8 bases, the J end lost 4 bases, and 15 bases lay between the germline ends. The CDR3 runs 13 residues. The CDR3 protein is CASQPPRGTEAFF. CDR3 sequence (DNA): TGTGCCAGTCAACCCCCTAGGGGCACTGAAGCTTTCTTT.

This clonotype was seen more than once but under ten times. The V gene is TRBV15, the J gene TRBJ2-7; 8 bases line up with TRBD1. The CDR3 has 15 residues. Germline CDR1 LNHNV, CDR2 YYDKDF (reference sequence). J lost 2 bases, V lost 3 bases, and 6 bases had no gene match. The CDR3 nucleotides read TGTGCCACCAGCAGGGAAGGACAGGGTGCCTACGAGCAGTACTTC. It encodes CATSREGQGAYEQYF.

This clonotype was observed a few times. The chain carries TRBV20-1 and TRBJ2-1; tentatively, D is TRBD1 (5 bases). V lost 7 bases and J 8 bases, leaving 18 bases between the germline ends. This CDR3 region has 13 residues. Germline loops: CDR1 DFQATT, CDR2 SNEGSKA (reference sequence). CDR3: CSERRGTVDEQFF. For the CDR3, the DNA is TGCAGTGAAAGAAGGGGTACGGTCGATGAGCAGTTCTTC.